This TCR beta chain was recorded in a study of T cells after yellow fever vaccination. Note on this clonotype: Its antigen is undetermined. Its ends do not fully match the called genes, so a read error is possible.

The CDR3 is 14 amino acids. Germline values: CDR1 KGHSH, CDR2 LQKENI. Notes on the study in general: Shared CD4/CD8 clonotypes were a small share, likely from convergent recombination.

UMIs and a universal primer site were added when TCR cDNA was made by 5'RACE template switching. TCRdb analysed the 5' RACE reads with MiXCR anew, one entry per CDR3 protein. The sample has 350,000 to 450,000 distinct CDR3 sequences; 18% are singletons. This clonotype originated in a man aged 18 to 35 who received the YFV17D yellow fever vaccine. Sequenced here: PBMCs, sampled before the yellow fever booster vaccination. The chain has TRBV18 and TRBJ1-4; D is unresolved. CDR3 in DNA: TGTGCCAGCTCACCACAGGGCGATAATAAAAAACTGTTTTTT. Encoded protein: CASSPQGDNKKLFF. The variable domain in full, completed from reference TRBV18 and TRBJ1-4, reads NAGVMQNPRHLVRRRGQEARLRCSPMKGHSHVYWYRQLPEEGLKFMVYLQKENIIDESGMPKERFSAEFPKEGPSILRIQQVVRGDSAAYFCASSPQGDNKKLFFGSGTQLSVL.